This T cell receptor beta chain emerged from a study of T cells in Graves' hyperthyroidism and ophthalmopathy (dated by TCRdb to the late 2010s). A note on the overall study: Peripheral blood samples were taken at the time of initial diagnosis, prior to any treatment. After sampling, hyperthyroidism patients received methimazole starting at 30 mg daily, and ophthalmopathy patients received high-dose intravenous methylprednisolone. Prospective prediction of ophthalmopathy was tested in an independent validation cohort of 18 to 20 hyperthyroidism patients and around 16 patients who later progressed to ophthalmopathy. In addition, the study compared T-cell repertoires in thyroid tissue and in blood from five or six Graves' hyperthyroidism patients. To identify TCR V-J signatures that set the groups apart, the researchers used a discovery cohort of 90 to 100 patients, made up of some 41 with Graves' ophthalmopathy and some 56 with stable Graves' hyperthyroidism. The paper reports TCR Vbeta CDR3 sequencing of roughly 140 peripheral blood samples: around 41 ophthalmopathy, about 75 hyperthyroidism and approximately 17 progressor patients. The 95 to 100 discovery patients were randomly divided into training and test sets at a 7:3 ratio.

TCR beta CDR3 regions were amplified from RNA transcripts. A first-round RT-PCR of the TCR CDR3 used the HTBI primer set with the Qiagen OneStep RT-PCR kit. The libraries were constructed in a second round of multiplex PCR and then size-selected and purified. Libraries were sequenced paired-end with 100 bp reads on an Illumina HiSeq2000. The original pipeline was this. SOAPnuke was used to process the raw data, throwing out any read that contained adapters or uncalled bases, had a mean Phred below 15, or lacked an exact constant-primer or identifier match. COPE v1.2.5 was used to merge the high-quality paired reads, and each unique nucleotide sequence was defined as a clonotype. MiTCR v1.1 was used to align the clonotypes against IMGT TRBV, TRBD and TRBJ reference segments. The analysis included only V-J combinations with a frequency above 0.0001, which together covered 99.2% of the repertoires. A TCS score was defined as the ratio of F50 (clonal expansion) to E x V (chaos), with BLOSUM62-based TCRdist applied between CDR3 peptides within each V-J. Welch's t-statistics and random forest reduced roughly 540 V-J features to 10 to 15, which were used in a naive Bayes classifier (R e1071). TCRdb applied fastp at Q25 and MiXCR to the public reads, then kept only in-frame beta chains. All rows with the same CDR3 protein become a single entry with the most common DNA and genes. These V and J calls originate from TCRdb's pipeline instead of the authors' own analysis. This sample holds under 350,000 distinct CDR3 sequences; over 15% were observed only once. Around 58% of the sample rests with the top ten.

This clonotype was observed at least ten times. Its specific antigen is unknown. The sample holds no much larger clone one base away, and base qualities are not on file. Moderately to severely active disease, a Clinical Activity Score of at least 3, a NOSPECS grade of at least 4, and a duration under 3 months were present in ophthalmopathy patients. Patients with uncontrolled infections, other autoimmune diseases, pregnancy or lactation were excluded. Diagnoses were established on the basis of clinical symptoms, serum thyroxine and TRAb, thyroid ultrasound, and orbital computed tomography. PBMCs were separated from roughly 10 ml of fresh peripheral blood using Ficoll-Paque density gradient centrifugation. Trizol reagent was used to extract total RNA, and RNA quality was then checked on an Agilent 2100 Bioanalyzer. Summary of the overall study and its limitations: Most expanded thyroid clonotypes (frequency above 0.001) were also found in blood, which suggests that blood repertoires may mirror thyroid immune responses. Sample size was not statistically predetermined, and blinding of investigators to group allocation was not performed. A 13 V-J signature model separated ophthalmopathy from stable hyperthyroidism, with roughly 88% sensitivity and 81.08% specificity in cross-validation and 80%/75% in testing. In validation, the model predicted progression to ophthalmopathy a median of approximately 6.3 months before onset, with approximately 70% sensitivity and about 75% specificity.

Its CDR3 holds 16 amino acids, cysteine through phenylalanine. CDR3 DNA is the only sequence kept; it has 48 bases, read in frame from the first base. At the junction V is shortened by 3 bases and J by 6 bases; bases outside the gene matches: 7. This TCR came from a woman in her sixties or seventies with Graves' ophthalmopathy. The specimen sequenced was blood. Recombination joined TRBV12-3 or TRBV12-4 with TRBJ2-3, and 12 junctional nucleotides match TRBD1. The nucleotides are TGTGCCAGCAGTTTTTCCCCGGGACAGGGGGCGGATACGCAGTATTTT. The translation is CASSFSPGQGADTQYF.